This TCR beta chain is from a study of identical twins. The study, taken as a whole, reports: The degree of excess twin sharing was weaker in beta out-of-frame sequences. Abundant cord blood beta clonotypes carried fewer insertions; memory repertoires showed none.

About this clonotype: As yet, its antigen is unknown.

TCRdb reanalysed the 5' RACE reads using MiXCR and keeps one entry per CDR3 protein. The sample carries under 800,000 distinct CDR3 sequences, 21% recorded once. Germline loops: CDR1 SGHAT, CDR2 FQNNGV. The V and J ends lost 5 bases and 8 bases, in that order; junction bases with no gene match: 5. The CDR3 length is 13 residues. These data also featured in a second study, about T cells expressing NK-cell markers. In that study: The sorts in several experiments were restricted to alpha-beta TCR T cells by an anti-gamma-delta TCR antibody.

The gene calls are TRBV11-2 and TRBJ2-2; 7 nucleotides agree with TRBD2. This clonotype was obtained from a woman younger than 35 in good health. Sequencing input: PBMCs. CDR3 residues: CASSAGLWGELFF. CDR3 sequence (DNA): TGTGCCAGCAGCGCGGGACTATGGGGGGAGCTGTTTTTT.